This T cell receptor (beta chain) was sequenced in a study of T cell repertoires and HLA-DP antigens. Overall study context: Donors were two male and one female, aged 18-to-29 to 60-to-69.

V lost 1 base and J lost 5, with 17 bases in between. Per germline, CDR1 SGHAT and CDR2 FQNNGV. There are 16 residues in the CDR3. As regards this clone: Its antigen remains unidentified.

Untouched CD4+ T cells were bead-isolated from PBMC at approximately 98% purity. Pre-culture CD4+ samples were sequenced deeply, targeting some 220,000 T cell genomes. Clones were sequenced by immunoSEQ multiplex PCR, and TCRdb holds only the in-frame ones, with some missing. The repertoire holds 85,000 to 90,000 clones, about 89% seen once, with about 1.7% in the top ten. The sequencing sample was made of CD4+ T cells from PBMCs. This clonotype originated in a man in his forties or fifties in good health and CMV-seronegative. J is TRBJ2-5 and V is TRBV11-2; D is tentatively TRBD1 or TRBD2 (6 bases each). CDR3 in amino acids: CASSLVGGTQRETQYF. The CDR3 nucleotides are TGTGCCAGCAGCTTAGTAGGGGGGACTCAGAGGGAGACCCAGTACTTC.